The T cell receptor (beta chain) described here comes from a study of cytomegalovirus exposure and HLA in healthy donors. Study as a whole: For the approximately 400 genotyped donors, roughly 80% fell within the Caucasian-associated ancestry cluster.

PCR employed 60 Vbeta and 13 Jbeta primers. Generated by immunoSEQ multiplex PCR, the TCRdb table keeps only in-frame clones and is missing some. The top ten clones hold about 10% of a sample with roughly 100,000 clones, roughly 71% of them seen once. Overall study findings and caveats: When analyzed later, a missense DCLRE1C variant was found to be linked to TCR beta V- and J-gene trimming. The authors listed some 150 TCR beta chains as cytomegalovirus-associated. Most TCR sequences were seen very rarely across donors, but some public TCRs occurred in many.

In the case of this clone: Its antigen is as yet unknown.

CDR1 is SGHTA, CDR2 FQGNSA, per germline. Trimming at V came to 1 base and at J to 3 bases, leaving 7 bases not matched to a gene. The CDR3 sequence is 16 residues long. The sequenced material came from PBMCs. The clonotype comes from a man aged 45-60 years in good health and CMV-seronegative. V is TRBV7-2 and J is TRBJ2-7, with 9 nucleotides matching TRBD1. CDR3 in amino acids: CASSLGLGQGIYEQYF. CDR3 DNA: TGTGCCAGCAGCTTAGGTCTCGGACAGGGGATCTACGAGCAGTACTTC.